This T cell receptor (beta chain) was documented in a study of T-cell reconstitution after alpha-beta-depleted transplantation in children. Study results and limitations: There were reportedly several hundred expanded graft clones from which alpha-beta T cells came about two months after transplant.

This clonotype was seen a handful of times. What it binds is unknown. Germline V gene data show CDR1 as DFQATT and CDR2 as SNEGSKA (reference sequence). The CDR3 covers 17 residues. V lost 2 bases, J lost 3 bases, and 7 bases stayed unmatched. Researchers prepared the TCRbeta library using unique molecular identifiers, the study reports. TCRdb recomputed calls from the PCR reads with MiXCR, one row per CDR3 protein. Of under 150,000 distinct CDR3 sequences listed, around 9.8% were seen once; the top ten hold 24%. The chain has TRBV20-1 and TRBJ2-1; the match to TRBD2 covers 13 bases. The sample was PBMCs, mostly from graft donor cells, taken 180 days after TCRalphabeta/CD19-depleted stem cell transplant. The source is a girl in the first two years of life who had a stem cell transplant for combined immunodeficiency, so the T cells may come from the graft donor. CDR3 in DNA: TGCAGTGCTAGACCGCCGGGACTAGCGGGGATCTACAATGAGCAGTTCTTC. This gives the protein CSARPPGLAGIYNEQFF.